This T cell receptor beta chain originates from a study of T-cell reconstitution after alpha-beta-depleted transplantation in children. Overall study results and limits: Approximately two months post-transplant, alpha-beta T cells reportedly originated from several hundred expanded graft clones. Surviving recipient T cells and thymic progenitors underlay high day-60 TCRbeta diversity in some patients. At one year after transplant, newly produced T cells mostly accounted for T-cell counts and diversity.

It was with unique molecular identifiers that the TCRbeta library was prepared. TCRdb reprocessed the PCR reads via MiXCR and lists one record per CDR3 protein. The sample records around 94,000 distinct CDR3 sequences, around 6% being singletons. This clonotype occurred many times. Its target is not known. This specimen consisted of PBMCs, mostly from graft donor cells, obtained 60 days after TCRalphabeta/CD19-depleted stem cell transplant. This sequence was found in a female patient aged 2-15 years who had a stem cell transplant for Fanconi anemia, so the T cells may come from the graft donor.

CDR3 bases: TGTGCCAGCAGCTCCCGACTAGCGGGAGGCCTTAATGAGCAGTTCTTC. Its protein is CASSSRLAGGLNEQFF. The rearrangement links TRBV7-2 to TRBJ2-1, with 13 bases lining up with TRBD2. V shed 4 bases and J 7 bases; nucleotides not matched to a gene: 7. This CDR3 contains 16 residues. Germline loops: CDR1 SGHTA, CDR2 FQGNSA.